The 15 T cell receptor beta chains reported below all come from one sample, sequenced in a study of T-cell reconstitution after alpha-beta-depleted transplantation in children (dated by TCRdb to 2016 to 2017). The receptor library was made with PCR. Sequencer: Illumina HiSeq 2500. Molecular barcoding was employed in the preparation of TCR libraries, with unique molecular identifiers being used to normalize TCRbeta repertoire quantification. TCRdb reworked the public reads: Q25 trimming with fastp, MiXCR clone assembly, productive beta chains retained. One record per CDR3 amino acid sequence lists the most common genes and DNA. For this sample there are about 610,000 distinct CDR3 sequences; about 10% appear just once. Clones ranked in the top ten supply approximately 4.1% of the sample. Specimen: PBMCs from the stem cell graft donor, collected from the stem cell graft. The source is a human donor who donated a stem cell graft to a child with acute myeloid leukemia.

This clonotype was seen ten or more times. The chain couples TRBV5-6 to TRBJ2-1; unclear D gene. The CDR3 extends over 14 amino acids. Germline CDR1 and CDR2: SGHDT and YYEEEE. Trimming removed 4 bases at V and 5 bases at J, with 13 bases between. This CDR3 is CASSAPQQDNEQFF. CDR3 sequence (DNA): TGTGCCAGCAGCGCACCCCAACAAGACAATGAGCAGTTCTTC.

This clonotype showed up many times. This chain links TRBV6-2 or TRBV6-3 with TRBJ2-3; TRBD2 aligns across 11 bases. CDR1 and CDR2 (germline): MNHEY, SVGEGT. CDR3 length equals 14 residues. After removal of 5 bases from V and 5 bases from J, the junction contained 3 bases not matched to a gene. Written as DNA, the CDR3 is TGTGCCAGCAGTCTGACTAGCGGGAAAGATACGCAGTATTTT. This sequence encodes CASSLTSGKDTQYF.

This clonotype was observed many times. V gene TRBV12-3 or TRBV12-4 combines with J gene TRBJ2-6; no clear D. V lost 3 bases, J lost 3 bases, and 3 bases lay in between. CDR3 length: 13 residues. CDR3 nucleotides: TGTGCCAGCAGTTTTTTTGGGGCCAACGTCCTGACTTTC. Protein sequence: CASSFFGANVLTF.

This clonotype was detected only a few times. The genes are TRBV29-1 and TRBJ2-3, with TRBD2 identical over 11 bases. Germline trimming cut 7 bases from V and 5 bases from J; bases unmatched to any gene: 8. CDR1 SQVTM and CDR2 ANQGSEA come from the germline V gene. CDR3 length: 14 amino acids. The CDR3 sequence is CSGTPGTSGDTQYF. CDR3 bases: TGCAGCGGTACCCCAGGGACTAGCGGAGATACGCAGTATTTT.

This clonotype was seen ten or more times. The rearrangement links TRBV20-1 to TRBJ2-3; TRBD2 aligns across 9 bases. Germline lookup yields CDR1 DFQATT and CDR2 SNEGSKA (reference sequence). The CDR3 is 15 amino acids. With V trimmed by 5 bases and J by 0 bases, 6 bases remained unmatched. The chain's CDR3 is CSARRLAESTDTQYF. The CDR3 coding sequence is TGCAGTGCTCGTCGACTAGCGGAAAGCACAGATACGCAGTATTTT.

This clonotype was seen a few times. The chain combines TRBV27 with TRBJ2-7, with a possible D match to TRBD1 (6 bases). CDR1 is MNHEY and CDR2 is SMNVEV in the germline V gene (reference sequence). CDR3 length: 16 residues. V gave up 4 bases and J gave up 7 bases, with 23 bases separating them. CDR3 in DNA: TGTGCCAGCAGTTCAACCGGGACACTCTCTCTAGAGGAGCAGTACTTC. Encoded protein: CASSSTGTLSLEEQYF.

The table lists this clonotype with a few counts. This chain links TRBV7-9 with TRBJ2-1; D ambiguous. The V end lost 7 bases, the J end lost 5 bases, and 15 bases lay between the germline ends. CDR1 SEHNR and CDR2 FQNEAQ come from the germline V gene (reference sequence). The CDR3 runs to 14 residues. The CDR3 loop is CASTQLLSNNEQFF. The CDR3 coding sequence is TGTGCCAGCACCCAGTTATTATCGAACAATGAGCAGTTCTTC.

A word on this clonotype: The missing conserved phenylalanine or tryptophan at the end of this CDR3 makes a read error likely. It is unclear where the CDR3 begins or ends on the DNA, so no DNA is shown, and the CDR3 is as TCRdb lists it. The chain links TRBV3-1 to TRBJ1-4. In germline, CDR1 is LGHDT, CDR2 YNNKEL (reference sequence). A total of 10 residues make up the CDR3, ends included. CDR3 in amino acids: CASSQDWDSL.

This sequence joins TRBV20-1 and TRBJ1-6; 7 bases map to TRBD1. This CDR3 has 15 residues. The germline V gene encodes CDR1 DFQATT and CDR2 SNEGSKA (reference sequence). Germline trimming cut 4 bases from V and 6 bases from J; bases unmatched to any gene: 9. CDR3 residues: CSATTGSLGNSPLHF. The CDR3 DNA is TGCAGTGCTACGACAGGGTCGTTGGGTAATTCACCCCTCCACTTT.

V usage is TRBV24-1 and J usage is TRBJ2-1; maybe TRBD2 (5 bases). Germline V CDR1 and CDR2: KGHDR, SFDVKD. V shed 1 base and J shed 1 base, with 10 bases lying between them. There are 16 residues in the CDR3. CDR3 DNA sequence: TGTGCCACCAGTGATTTAGTCCCGGGGTCCTACAATGAGCAGTTCTTC. This gives the protein CATSDLVPGSYNEQFF.

This clonotype was detected a few times. This chain connects TRBV5-4 to TRBJ1-1; possible D gene TRBD1, 6 bases. V lost 1 base and J lost 2, with 12 bases in between. This CDR3 contains 15 residues. CDR1 SGHNT and CDR2 YYREEE come from the germline V gene (reference sequence). The CDR3 here is CASSLLGGANTEAFF. In nucleotides, the CDR3 is TGTGCCAGCAGCTTGCTGGGGGGGGCAAACACTGAAGCTTTCTTT.

This clonotype was detected a few times. The V gene is TRBV20-1, the J gene TRBJ2-1; D possibly corresponds to TRBD1 (5 bases). The germline CDR1 and CDR2 sequences are DFQATT and SNEGSKA (reference sequence). This CDR3 comprises 12 residues. With 3 bases removed from V and 6 bases from J, the gap between germline ends came to 9 bases. The CDR3 sequence is CSASRVVNEQFF. CDR3 DNA: TGCAGTGCTAGCAGGGTAGTCAATGAGCAGTTCTTC.

This clonotype has just a few counts. The chain has TRBV6-2 or TRBV6-3 and TRBJ2-6; no clear D gene. V lost 5 bases, J lost 4 bases, and 12 bases lay in between. The germline CDR1 and CDR2 sequences are MNHEY and SVGEGT. The CDR3 length is 15 residues. The CDR3 DNA follows: TGTGCCAGCAGTCTCCGAGCCGCCGGGGCCAACGTCCTGACTTTC. This gives the protein CASSLRAAGANVLTF.

This clonotype was seen at least ten times. This chain joins TRBV12-3 or TRBV12-4 and TRBJ1-1, with D maybe TRBD1 (5 bases). The CDR3 consists of 14 residues. Deletions cut 8 bases from V and 4 bases from J, with 17 bases between. DNA of the CDR3: TGTGCCAGCGTACTCGGGGCAGGGCTCACTGAAGCTTTCTTT. Translation: CASVLGAGLTEAFF.

The sample holds a few counts of this clonotype. CDR3 amino acids: CASSETGDNEQFF. The DNA of the CDR3 is TGTGCCAGCAGCGAGACAGGGGACAATGAGCAGTTCTTC. This chain joins TRBV7-2 and TRBJ2-1, with 8 positions matching TRBD1. CDR1 and CDR2 (germline): SGHTA, FQGNSA. J gave up 5 bases and V 5 bases, and 2 bases lay outside the gene matches. There are 13 residues in the CDR3.